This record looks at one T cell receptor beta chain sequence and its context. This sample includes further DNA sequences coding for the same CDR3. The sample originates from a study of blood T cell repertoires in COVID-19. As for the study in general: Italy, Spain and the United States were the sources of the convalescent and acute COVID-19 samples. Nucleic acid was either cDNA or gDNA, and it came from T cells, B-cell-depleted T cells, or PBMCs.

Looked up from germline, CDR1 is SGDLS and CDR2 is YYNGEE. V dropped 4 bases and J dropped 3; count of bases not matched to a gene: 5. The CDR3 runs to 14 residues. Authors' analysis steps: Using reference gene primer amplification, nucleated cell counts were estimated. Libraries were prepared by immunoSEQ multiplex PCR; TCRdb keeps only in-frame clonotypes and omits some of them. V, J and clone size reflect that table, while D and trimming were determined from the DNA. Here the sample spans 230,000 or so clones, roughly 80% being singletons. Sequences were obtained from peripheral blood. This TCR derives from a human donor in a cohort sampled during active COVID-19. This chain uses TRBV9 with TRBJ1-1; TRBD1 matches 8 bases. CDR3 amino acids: CASSPRQGYTEAFF. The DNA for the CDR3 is TGTGCCAGCAGCCCCCGACAGGGGTACACTGAAGCTTTCTTT.